This T cell receptor beta chain was identified in a study of T cells in Graves' hyperthyroidism and ophthalmopathy (dated by TCRdb to the late 2010s). Regarding the research as a whole: To identify distinguishing TCR V-J signatures, a discovery cohort of around 100 patients was used, comprising 43 with Graves' ophthalmopathy and approximately 58 with stable Graves' hyperthyroidism. An independent validation cohort of about 20 hyperthyroidism patients and about 15 patients who later progressed to ophthalmopathy tested prospective prediction of ophthalmopathy. The paper reports TCR Vbeta CDR3 sequencing of over 130 peripheral blood samples: around 45 ophthalmopathy, 75 to 80 hyperthyroidism and around 17 progressor patients. The approximately 95 discovery patients were divided at random into training and test sets in a 7:3 ratio. Once sampling was done, hyperthyroidism patients were given methimazole at a starting dose of 30 mg daily, whereas ophthalmopathy patients were given high-dose intravenous methylprednisolone. In over five Graves' hyperthyroidism patients, the study also compared T-cell repertoires from thyroid tissue with T-cell repertoires from blood. General findings and caveats noted by the study authors: Most expanded thyroid clonotypes (frequency above 0.001) were also detected in blood, suggesting blood repertoires may reflect thyroid immune responses. During validation, the model predicted progression to ophthalmopathy a median of about 6.3 months ahead of onset, with around 71% sensitivity and roughly 75% specificity. A model built on a 13 V-J signature distinguished ophthalmopathy from stable hyperthyroidism, reaching around 87% sensitivity and about 81% specificity in cross-validation and 80%/75% in testing. Sample size was not statistically predetermined, and investigators were not blinded to group allocation.

TCR beta CDR3 regions were amplified from RNA transcripts. The TCR CDR3 was subjected to a first round of RT-PCR using the HTBI primer set and the Qiagen OneStep RT-PCR kit. Libraries were constructed in a second round of multiplex PCR, after which size selection and purification were performed. Paired-end sequencing of the libraries was performed with 100 bp reads on an Illumina HiSeq2000. Per the original workflow: Raw data were processed with SOAPnuke, discarding reads with adapters, uncalled bases, mean Phred below 15, or no exact constant-primer or identifier match. COPE v1.2.5 was used to merge the high-quality paired reads, and each unique nucleotide sequence was defined as a clonotype. MiTCR v1.1 was used to align the clonotypes against IMGT TRBV, TRBD and TRBJ reference segments. The analysis included only V-J combinations with a frequency above 0.0001, which together covered roughly 99% of the repertoires. The TCS score was defined as F50 (clonal expansion) divided by E x V (chaos), with BLOSUM62-based TCRdist calculated between CDR3 peptides within each V-J. Welch's t-statistics and random forest reduced approximately 520 V-J features to 13, which were used in a naive Bayes classifier (R e1071). The similarity between thyroid and blood repertoires was quantified using the Morisita-Horn index. TCRdb cleaned the public reads at Q25 with fastp, built clones with MiXCR and kept in-frame beta chains. All rows with the same CDR3 protein become a single entry with the most common DNA and genes. These V and J calls originate from TCRdb's pipeline instead of the authors' own analysis. The sample has approximately 700,000 distinct CDR3 sequences on record, just under 45% of them singletons. Clones ranked in the top ten supply under 8% of the sample.

As encoded in the germline V gene, CDR1 is SNHLY while CDR2 is FYNNEI. From cysteine to phenylalanine, the CDR3 is 11 amino acids long. CDR3 DNA is the only sequence kept; it has 33 bases, read in frame from the first base. The trim is 3 bases for V and 10 bases for J, with a gap of 10 bases between the germline ends. This clonotype was counted at least ten times. Its antigen is not yet known. Per-nucleotide qualities are absent, and no much larger clonotype sits a single base away. The study excluded patients with uncontrolled infections, other autoimmune diseases, pregnancy or lactation. Clinical symptoms, serum thyroxine and TRAb, thyroid ultrasound, and orbital computed tomography formed the basis for the diagnoses. Trizol reagent was used to extract total RNA, and RNA quality was then checked on an Agilent 2100 Bioanalyzer.

This TCR was recovered from an adult man with Graves' disease, either hyperthyroidism or ophthalmopathy (not recorded which). In this chain, TRBV2 is recombined with TRBJ2-7, with no D gene named confidently. The material sequenced was peripheral blood or thyroid tissue (not recorded which). The CDR3 reads CASSDQRAQYF. Read as DNA, the sequence is TGTGCCAGCAGTGATCAGCGTGCCCAGTACTTC.